Shown below are 22 T cell receptor beta chains from a single sample sequenced in a study of T cells in Graves' hyperthyroidism and ophthalmopathy. The CDR3 regions of TCR beta were amplified from RNA transcripts. An initial round of RT-PCR targeting the TCR CDR3 relied on the HTBI primer set. In TCRdb, the multiplex PCR reads were re-called with MiXCR into one record per CDR3 protein. The sample holds under 300,000 distinct CDR3 sequences, about 20% seen once. The specimen was blood. These receptor sequences come from a man between 25 and 39 years old with Graves' ophthalmopathy.

The chain couples TRBV11-1 to TRBJ1-6, with D maybe TRBD1 (5 bases). Germline assignment: CDR1 SGHAT and CDR2 FQDESV (reference sequence). The CDR3 loop spans 12 amino acids. V dropped 6 bases and J dropped 9 bases, with 9 bases sitting between them. CDR3 protein: CASSRDASPLHF. CDR3 nucleotides: TGTGCCAGCAGTAGGGACGCTTCACCCCTCCACTTT.

This clonotype was seen many times. This chain links TRBV6-1 with TRBJ1-2, with 7 bases fitting TRBD1. Germline V gene data show CDR1 as MNHNS and CDR2 as SASEGT. The CDR3 totals 13 residues. Trimming took 5 bases from V and 8 from J; bases not matched to a gene: 8. DNA for the CDR3: TGTGCCAGCAGTCCGGACAGGCTGGGAGGCTACACCTTC. As protein: CASSPDRLGGYTF.

This clonotype was seen only a few times. The V gene is TRBV29-1, the J gene TRBJ2-2; no definite D call. The CDR3 totals 14 residues. With 0 bases removed from V and 7 bases from J, the gap between germline ends came to 12 bases. Germline V gives CDR1 SQVTM, CDR2 ANQGSEA. CDR3 residues: CSVEDPSRVGELFF. The DNA for the CDR3 is TGCAGCGTTGAAGACCCCTCCCGTGTCGGGGAGCTGTTTTTT.

The genes are TRBV3-1 and TRBJ2-1; TRBD2 might be the D (6 bases). CDR3 size: 15 residues. With 4 bases removed from V and 1 base from J, the gap between germline ends came to 11 bases. Germline CDR1 is LGHDT and CDR2 is YNNKEL (reference sequence). Here the CDR3 reads CASSLERVSYNEQFF. CDR3 DNA sequence: TGTGCCAGCAGCCTCGAGCGGGTGTCCTACAATGAGCAGTTCTTC.

The gene calls are TRBV19 and TRBJ2-5, with 7 bases that match TRBD2. Germline CDR1 LNHDA, CDR2 SQIVND (reference sequence). The junction had 7 bases not matched to a gene; V was cut back by 7 bases and J by 2 bases. The CDR3 is 14 amino acids. The CDR3 region has the DNA TGTGCCAGTAAACGTTCGGGGGGACAAGAGACCCAGTACTTC. Protein: CASKRSGGQETQYF.

The rearrangement links TRBV7-3 to TRBJ2-2, with 16 bases matching TRBD2. This CDR3 region has 19 residues. With 4 bases clipped from V and 6 bases from J, the junction kept 11 bases outside the gene matches. Germline CDR1 SGHTA, CDR2 FQGTGA. CDR3 DNA sequence: TGTGCCAGCAGCTCCCGGTCCGGGGGGACTAGCGGGAGGGCCGGGGAGCTGTTTTTT. Residues: CASSSRSGGTSGRAGELFF. Full variable domain (remainder filled in from reference TRBV7-3 and TRBJ2-2): GAGVSQTPSNKVTEKGKYVELRCDPISGHTALYWYRQSLGQGPEFLIYFQGTGAADDSGLPNDRFFAVRPEGSVSTLKIQRTERGDSAVYLCASSSRSGGTSGRAGELFFGEGSRLTVL.

This clonotype was observed many times. V is TRBV11-1 and J is TRBJ2-7, with 9 bases identical to TRBD1. Germline CDR1 is SGHAT and CDR2 is FQDESV (reference sequence). Trimming cost V 5 bases and J 6 bases; bases outside gene matches: 8. This CDR3 has 14 residues. Here the CDR3 reads CASSPQGAFSEQYF. The CDR3, as DNA: TGTGCCAGCAGCCCACAGGGGGCTTTCTCCGAGCAGTACTTC.

This clonotype turned up a few times. The chain is built from TRBV20-1 and TRBJ2-5; 7 nucleotides align to TRBD1. The V and J ends lost 3 bases and 3 bases, in that order; junction bases with no gene match: 16. This CDR3 contains 17 residues. Germline V gene data show CDR1 as DFQATT and CDR2 as SNEGSKA (reference sequence). The CDR3 here is CSARPQDRPVIEETQYF. The CDR3 nucleotides read TGCAGTGCTAGGCCCCAGGACAGGCCGGTAATCGAAGAGACCCAGTACTTC.

V gene TRBV6-5 combines with J gene TRBJ1-2; 7 bases are a match to TRBD1. CDR1 and CDR2 from the germline V gene are MNHEY and SVGAGI. The V and J ends lost 0 bases and 8 bases, in that order; junction bases with no gene match: 12. The CDR3 contains 16 residues. The chain's CDR3 is CASSYSIPGTAGGYTF. As DNA, the CDR3 is TGTGCCAGCAGTTACTCTATTCCCGGGACAGCTGGGGGCTACACCTTC.

This chain links TRBV4-1 with TRBJ2-1; 8 bases are shared with TRBD2. J gave up 6 bases and V 0 bases, and 7 bases lay outside the gene matches. The CDR3 has 16 residues. Germline CDR1 and CDR2: MGHRA and YSYEKL. The CDR3 reads CASSQERGTRSNEQFF. Written as DNA, the CDR3 is TGCGCCAGCAGCCAAGAACGTGGGACTAGATCCAATGAGCAGTTCTTC.

The table lists this clonotype with a few counts. The rearrangement joins TRBV2 to TRBJ2-7; D might be TRBD2 (5 bases). The CDR3 is made up of 14 amino acids. The V gene's germline CDR1 is SNHLY and CDR2 FYNNEI. The ends were cut back, 5 bases at V and 6 bases at J, with 17 bases in the middle. The CDR3 is CASSPGRKRGEQYF. The CDR3, as DNA: TGTGCCAGCAGTCCGGGCCGAAAACGGGGCGAGCAGTACTTC.

The chain combines TRBV13 with TRBJ1-4, with a weak D call TRBD1 (5 bases). Trimming removed 4 bases from V and 10 bases from J, with 13 bases in between. There are 13 residues in the CDR3. Germline V gene sequence: CDR1 PRHDT, CDR2 FYEKMQ (reference sequence). CDR3 nucleotides: TGTGCCAGCAGCTCGAGACGGGACGGAAAACTGTTTTTT. Translation gives CASSSRRDGKLFF.

V is TRBV29-1 and J is TRBJ2-4; D possibly corresponds to TRBD1 (6 bases). The germline V gene has CDR1 SQVTM and CDR2 ANQGSEA. Deletions cut 5 bases from V and 5 bases from J, with 7 bases between. The CDR3 totals 11 residues. CDR3 sequence (DNA): TGCAGCGTTAACAGGGAAAACATTCAGTACTTC. Protein: CSVNRENIQYF.

The chain employs TRBV4-1 and TRBJ1-2; D might be TRBD1 (6 bases). This CDR3 spans 16 amino acids. Per germline, CDR1 MGHRA and CDR2 YSYEKL. Trimming cost V 4 bases and J 3 bases, with 18 bases left between them. CDR3 bases: TGCGCCAGCAGCCCGCGAGGGGGGCCGGATGACTATGGCTACACCTTC. Protein product: CASSPRGGPDDYGYTF.

This clonotype was picked up a small number of times. The gene calls are TRBV30 and TRBJ1-2, with D unclear. The ends were cut back, 5 bases at V and 2 bases at J, with 24 bases in the middle. Per germline, CDR1 GTSNPN and CDR2 SVGIG (reference sequence). The CDR3 consists of 17 residues. The DNA for the CDR3 is TGTGCCTGGGAGCTTAGAGGACTACCGGCAGGAAACTATGGCTACACCTTC. Translated, it gives CAWELRGLPAGNYGYTF.

A few counts support this clonotype. This sequence joins TRBV12-3 or TRBV12-4 and TRBJ2-7; D uncertain. Trimming left V 7 bases short and J 2 bases short, with 15 bases between. The CDR3 consists of 14 residues. The CDR3: CASISGSNPYEQYF. The CDR3 region has the DNA TGTGCCAGCATCAGTGGTAGTAACCCCTACGAGCAGTACTTC.

This clonotype was found many times. This sequence joins TRBV12-3 or TRBV12-4 and TRBJ2-1; 11 bases fit TRBD2. V shed 2 bases and J 7 bases; nucleotides not matched to a gene: 10. The CDR3 has 17 amino acids. The CDR3 region has the DNA TGTGCCAGCAGTTTACGAGTTACTAGCGGGAGAGGGAATGAGCAGTTCTTC. Its protein product is CASSLRVTSGRGNEQFF.

Only a few counts were recorded for this clonotype. The chain employs TRBV5-5 and TRBJ2-1; possible D gene TRBD2, 7 bases. The CDR3 sequence is 15 residues long. Trimming left V 5 bases short and J 7 bases short, with 19 bases between. Germline CDR1 SGHKS, CDR2 YYEKEE (reference sequence). For the CDR3, the DNA is TGTGCCAGCAGTCTGGGCGGGGGCAGGGGTAATGAGCAGTTCTTC. Translated: CASSLGGGRGNEQFF.

The rearrangement uses TRBV28 and TRBJ1-1, with no clear D. Trimming cost V 9 bases and J 3 bases, with 8 bases left between them. This CDR3 is built from 11 residues. CDR1 and CDR2 (germline): MDHEN, SYDVKM. In DNA form, the CDR3 reads TGTGCCAGTTTAGTTTACACTGAAGCTTTCTTT. Residues: CASLVYTEAFF. The full variable domain, with the rest looked up from reference TRBV28 and TRBJ1-1, is DVKVTQSSRYLVKRTGEKVFLECVQDMDHENMFWYRQDPGLGLRLIYFSYDVKMKEKGDIPEGYSVSREKKERFSLILESASTNQTSMYLCASLVYTEAFFGQGTRLTVV.

This clonotype was observed a few times. The chain links TRBV5-6 to TRBJ1-2, with 7 bases matching TRBD1. V was clipped by 4 bases and J by 3 bases; unmatched bases: 6. Looked up from germline, CDR1 is SGHDT and CDR2 is YYEEEE. The CDR3 consists of 14 residues. DNA for the CDR3: TGTGCCAGCAGCCGGGGACAGTCGGACTATGGCTACACCTTC. It codes for CASSRGQSDYGYTF.

This clonotype was seen a handful of times. V and J are TRBV12-3 or TRBV12-4 and TRBJ1-1; D remains unclear. This CDR3 has 14 residues. Trimming left V 3 bases short and J 3 bases short, with 11 bases between. The CDR3 DNA reads as TGTGCCAGCAGTTTCCAGAGATCGTACACTGAAGCTTTCTTT. Translated: CASSFQRSYTEAFF.

This clonotype was detected many times. The chain links TRBV28 to TRBJ1-2; 8 bases line up with TRBD1. Germline loops: CDR1 MDHEN, CDR2 SYDVKM. The CDR3 has 15 residues. Trimming cost V 6 bases and J 6 bases; bases outside gene matches: 12. In DNA form, the CDR3 reads TGTGCCAGCAGGCCCAATCCCCAGGGGGCGCATGGCTACACCTTC. Amino acid sequence: CASRPNPQGAHGYTF.